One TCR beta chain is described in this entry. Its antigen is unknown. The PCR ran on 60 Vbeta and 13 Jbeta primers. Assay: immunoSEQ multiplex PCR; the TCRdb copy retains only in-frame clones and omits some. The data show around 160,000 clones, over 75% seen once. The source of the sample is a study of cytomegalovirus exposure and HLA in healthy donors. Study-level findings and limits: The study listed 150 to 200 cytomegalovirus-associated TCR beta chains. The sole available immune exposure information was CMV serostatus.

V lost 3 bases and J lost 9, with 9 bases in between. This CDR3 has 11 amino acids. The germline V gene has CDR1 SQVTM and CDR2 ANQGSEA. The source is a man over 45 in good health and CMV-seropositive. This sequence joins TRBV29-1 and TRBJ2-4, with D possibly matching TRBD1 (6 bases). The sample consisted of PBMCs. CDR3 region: CSVEGAGIQYF. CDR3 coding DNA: TGCAGCGTTGAGGGGGCAGGCATTCAGTACTTC.